The rows below give T cell receptor beta chains drawn from one sample of a study of control samples from healthy donors and cancer patients. The repertoire was sequenced with immunoSEQ multiplex PCR; TCRdb's copy has only in-frame clones and lacks some. The sample contains around 79,000 clones, 93% of which appear only once. The sample was PBMCs. All receptors derive from a woman aged 40 to 50 with lung cancer. Both conserved end residues are part of each CDR3.

>TRBV27|TRBJ1-5
CASIKDKPQHF
>TRBV11-2|TRBJ2-2
CASSLGDQAELFF
>TRBV5-1|TRBJ2-3
CASSQDLSGGAGDTQYF
>TRBV11-3|TRBJ2-1
CASSTSSGGARGEQFF
>TRBV10-3|TRBJ2-1
CAISELGDEQFF
>TRBV19|TRBJ2-1
CASSIASGGLSYNEQFF
>TRBV12-3/TRBV12-4|TRBJ1-1
CASSLGLTEAFF
>TRBV4-1|TRBJ2-7
CASSQEGRLAGFSYEQYF
>TRBV24-1|TRBJ2-2
CATSDPGTANTGELFF
>TRBV5-8|TRBJ2-2
CASSVRQGTGELFF
>TRBV3-1/TRBV3-2|TRBJ2-1
CASSGTSGGEQFF
>TRBV4-1|TRBJ2-1
CASSHRGGNVNEQFF
>TRBV6-5|TRBJ2-2
CASSYRPSGELFF
>TRBV24-1|TRBJ1-2
CATSDVFWDRGPGNYGYTF
>TRBV6-5|TRBJ1-1
CASSPYRTEAFF
>TRBV6-1|TRBJ1-1
CASSDYPEAFF
>TRBV2|TRBJ1-3
CASTGGNSGNTIYF
>TRBV2|TRBJ2-2
CASTGTGNTGELFF
>TRBV5-1|TRBJ1-1
CASSPEIGQAFF
>TRBV4-1|TRBJ2-7
CASSQTPGSHEQYF
>TRBV7-9|TRBJ2-7
CASSSMMYEQYF
>TRBV5-5|TRBJ1-5
CASSSRGGNQPQHF
>TRBV28|TRBJ1-2
CASSYKKGTFYGYTF
>TRBV14|TRBJ2-1
CASSQVAGGYGEQFF
>TRBV6-6|TRBJ1-2
CASSRTPGQGTAWGYTF
>TRBV12-3/TRBV12-4|TRBJ1-5
CASSYGVNQPQHF
>TRBV19|TRBJ1-6
CASSMRTGNSPLHF
>TRBV3-1/TRBV3-2|TRBJ2-7
CASSQEDQKGRYEQYF
>TRBV19|TRBJ1-2
CASSPLDSFYGYTF
>TRBV6-6|TRBJ2-3
CASSYGSGDQYF
>TRBV5-6|TRBJ2-7
CASRRGSVPYEQYF
>TRBV7-6|TRBJ2-3
CASSLIPTDTQYF
>TRBV19|TRBJ1-6
CASSPRDGHNSPLHF
>TRBV29-1|TRBJ2-1
CSVEGAQGSSYNEQFF
>TRBV12-5|TRBJ2-1
CASGHPSVGVSEQFF
>TRBV19|TRBJ1-5
CASSIADRIQPQHF
>TRBV7-9|TRBJ2-2
CASSLATGNGELFF
>TRBV9|TRBJ1-2
CASNFGGNPNYGYTF
>TRBV28|TRBJ2-7
CASSFSGGRFPAYEQYF
>TRBV9|TRBJ1-6
CASSGQGSNNSPLHF
>TRBV4-2|TRBJ2-3
CASSGQGAEDTQYF
>TRBV15|TRBJ2-1
CATSRGIYNEQFF
>TRBV27|TRBJ1-5
CASSEGQPVNQPQHF